These T cell receptor beta chains were read from a single sample in a study of blood T cells in healthy people across ages. TCRdb re-called the 5' RACE reads with MiXCR, one entry per CDR3 protein. The sample gives about 580,000 distinct CDR3 sequences, 45% to 55% of which show up once; 20% to 25% is in the top ten. Material for sequencing was blood. The source of these receptors is a man older than 75 in good health. Each CDR3 is given with its conserved first and last residue. A D gene is named only where the DNA matches it firmly. Clone size, where shown, is once, few, many, or a class for clones that have expanded.

TRBV20-1	.	15	.	TRBJ2-1	CSARDAAGPAIEQFF	TGCAGTGCCAGAGATGCCGCGGGACCGGCCATTGAGCAGTTCTTC
TRBV18	.	12	.	TRBJ2-7	CASSPEHHEQYF	TGTGCCAGCTCACCAGAACACCACGAGCAGTACTTC
TRBV7-2	.	16	.	TRBJ2-7	CASSLAPLQSSYEQYF	TGTGCCAGCAGCTTAGCCCCCCTCCAGAGCTCCTACGAGCAGTACTTC
TRBV5-1	TRBD1	14	few	TRBJ1-1	CASSAQGIYTEAFF	TGCGCCAGCAGCGCACAGGGGATATACACTGAAGCTTTCTTT
TRBV5-1	TRBD2	15	few	TRBJ2-1	CASSLRTSGDNEQFF	TGCGCCAGCAGCCTTCGCACTAGCGGGGACAATGAGCAGTTCTTC
TRBV10-3	TRBD2	15	once	TRBJ2-5	CAISGGGGNQETQYF	TGTGCCATCAGTGGGGGCGGGGGTAACCAAGAGACCCAGTACTTC
TRBV12-3/TRBV12-4	TRBD2	17	few	TRBJ2-1	CASSSTSGSRSYNEQFF	TGTGCCAGCAGCTCGACTAGCGGGAGTAGGTCCTACAATGAGCAGTTCTTC
TRBV3-1	.	14	few	TRBJ2-1	CASSQVPSSNEQFF	TGTGCCAGCAGCCAAGTCCCTTCCTCGAATGAGCAGTTCTTC
TRBV29-1	.	13	.	TRBJ2-7	CSVEDDSSYEQYF	TGCAGCGTTGAAGATGACAGCTCCTACGAGCAGTACTTC
TRBV6-5	.	14	many	TRBJ2-3	CASSYSRRTDTQYF	TGTGCCAGCAGTTACTCGCGGCGCACAGATACGCAGTATTTT
TRBV4-2	.	16	.	TRBJ2-1	CASSQETQPRVDEQFF	TGTGCCAGCAGCCAAGAAACCCAGCCGAGAGTCGATGAGCAGTTCTTC
TRBV4-3	.	13	.	TRBJ1-5	CASSPANNQPQHF	TGCGCCAGCAGCCCGGCCAACAATCAGCCCCAGCATTTT
TRBV28	TRBD1	15	.	TRBJ2-4	CASSSGQVAKNIQYF	TGTGCCAGCAGTTCCGGACAGGTCGCCAAAAACATTCAGTACTTC
TRBV10-3	.	13	.	TRBJ2-7	CAISSGVSYEQYF	TGTGCCATCAGCTCAGGAGTCTCCTACGAGCAGTACTTC
TRBV5-4	TRBD1	15	few	TRBJ2-1	CASSSGTGNYNEQFF	TGTGCCAGCAGCTCCGGGACAGGGAATTACAATGAGCAGTTCTTC
TRBV7-3	.	11	.	TRBJ2-3	CASGDWDTQYF	TGTGCCAGCGGGGACTGGGATACGCAGTATTTT